This paragraph covers one T cell receptor (beta chain) sequence. Germline V lookup: CDR1 GTSNPN, CDR2 SVGIG (reference sequence). The CDR3 extends over 15 amino acids. V was cut by 5 bases and J by 3 bases, with 19 bases left in between. The sample is drawn from a study of blood T cell repertoires in COVID-19. Authors' processing steps: Amplifying reference gene primers gave estimates of nucleated cell counts. Some clones are missing from TCRdb's copy, which holds only in-frame ones; the method was immunoSEQ multiplex PCR. The DNA gave D and trimming, while V, J and clone size come from that table. This table has 160,000 or so clones, approximately 81% appearing once.

The TCR comes from a woman in her thirties or forties with acute COVID-19. The J gene is TRBJ1-1, the V gene TRBV30; tentatively, D is TRBD1 (6 bases). Specimen: PBMCs or T cells enriched from blood (not recorded which). The CDR3 DNA sequence: TGTGCCTGGGGTCAGGGGCTCACGACATACACTGAAGCTTTCTTT. It yields the protein CAWGQGLTTYTEAFF.